The 23 T cell receptor beta chains listed next were all sequenced from one sample in a study of glioma-infiltrating T cells. Amplification of TCR alpha and beta CDR3 regions from RNA used iRepertoire nested multiplex PCR. From the multiplex PCR reads, TCRdb called clonotypes with MiXCR, one entry per CDR3 protein. Among more than 350,000 distinct CDR3 sequences listed, roughly two fifths were seen once. The sample taken for sequencing was glioma tissue, nonneoplastic brain tissue, or PBMCs (not recorded which). Receptor source: a human donor with low-grade glioma or glioblastoma, undergoing nonglioma brain surgery, or in good health (not recorded which).

This clonotype was counted at least ten times. The chain couples TRBV20-1 to TRBJ2-7, with D perhaps TRBD1 (6 bases). CDR3 size: 12 residues. Germline CDR1 is DFQATT and CDR2 is SNEGSKA (reference sequence). The CDR3 spells CSAYRVSYEQYF. The CDR3 nucleotides read TGCAGCGCCTACAGGGTTTCCTACGAGCAGTACTTC.

In regard to this clonotype: A junction boundary mismatches the germline segment, possibly from a read error. The CDR3 nucleotides are TGTGCCAGCAGCCCCCGGGGTACGAAGTATTTT. Translating gives CASSPRGTKYF. The chain recombines TRBV27 with TRBJ2-3; possibly TRBD2 for D (5 bases). The CDR3 totals 11 residues. Germline-derived CDR1 and CDR2 are MNHEY and SMNVEV (reference sequence).

The rearrangement joins TRBV6-1 to TRBJ1-1; D perhaps matches TRBD1 (6 bases). CDR1 and CDR2 from the germline V gene are MNHNS and SASEGT. V shed 6 bases and J shed 7 bases, with 15 bases lying between them. The CDR3 has 13 residues. DNA for the CDR3: TGTGCCAGCAGCCAAGGGGGAGGTATTGAAGCTTTCTTT. It encodes CASSQGGGIEAFF.

This clonotype was detected a few times. The chain carries TRBV27 and TRBJ1-4; no reliable D call. Germline CDR1 MNHEY, CDR2 SMNVEV (reference sequence). This CDR3 is 14 amino acids long. V was pared by 2 bases and J by 1 base, with 5 bases between. As DNA, the CDR3 is TGTGCCAGCAGTTTAATAGGAACTAATGAAAAACTGTTTTTT. Protein sequence: CASSLIGTNEKLFF.

In this sample, this clonotype turned up a few times. The genes are TRBV20-1 and TRBJ1-3, with D perhaps TRBD1 (5 bases). The V gene's germline CDR1 is DFQATT and CDR2 SNEGSKA (reference sequence). V was cut by 0 bases and J by 4 bases, with 13 bases left in between. The CDR3 runs 15 residues. The CDR3 bases are TGCAGTGCTAGAGATTCCGCGGGGGTCGGAAACACCATATATTTT. Protein sequence: CSARDSAGVGNTIYF.

J is TRBJ2-7 and V is TRBV28, with 9 bases aligning to TRBD2. The CDR3 extends over 15 amino acids. Trimming cost V 5 bases and J 2 bases; bases outside gene matches: 7. The germline gives CDR1 MDHEN, CDR2 SYDVKM. The DNA for the CDR3 is TGTGCCAGCAGTGCTCGAGGCGGGGGGGCCTACGAGCAGTACTTC. Protein sequence: CASSARGGGAYEQYF. Drawing the rest from reference TRBV28 and TRBJ2-7, the complete variable domain is DVKVTQSSRYLVKRTGEKVFLECVQDMDHENMFWYRQDPGLGLRLIYFSYDVKMKEKGDIPEGYSVSREKKERFSLILESASTNQTSMYLCASSARGGGAYEQYFGPGTRLTVT.

About this clonotype itself: A much larger clone sits a single nucleotide away, making a read error possible. This chain links TRBV6-1 with TRBJ1-1; D ambiguous. The germline CDR1 and CDR2 sequences are MNHNS and SASEGT. There are 14 residues in the CDR3. V dropped 6 bases and J dropped 5 bases, with 16 bases sitting between them. Written as DNA, the CDR3 is TGTGCCAGCAGCTGGGGTCAGCTGCGGACTGAAGCTTTCTTT. Translating it yields CASSWGQLRTEAFF.

Concerning this clonotype: This clone may be a read error of a much larger clone one base away. The chain couples TRBV28 to TRBJ2-7, with D hard to call. V lost 3 bases, J lost 0 bases, and 12 bases lay in between. The germline V gene encodes CDR1 MDHEN and CDR2 SYDVKM. The CDR3 contains 15 residues. The CDR3 region is CASSFPPRSSYEQYF. In nucleotides, the CDR3 is TGTGCCAGCAGTTTTCCACCCCGGAGCTCCTACGAGCAGTACTTC.

This clonotype was seen more than once but under ten times. The rearrangement uses TRBV28 and TRBJ2-7; maybe TRBD1 (6 bases). The germline CDR1 and CDR2 sequences are MDHEN and SYDVKM. Trimming stripped 6 bases from V and 3 bases from J, with 15 bases between. The CDR3 runs to 14 residues. The CDR3 DNA sequence: TGTGCCAGCAGCCCCCCGGGACATAACTACGAGCAGTACTTC. Encoded protein: CASSPPGHNYEQYF.

A remark on this clonotype: Possible read error: a much larger clone is one base away. The rearrangement uses TRBV27 and TRBJ2-7; 8 bases are shared with TRBD2. The CDR3 extends over 13 amino acids. The V and J ends lost 2 bases and 7 bases, in that order; junction bases with no gene match: 4. Germline V gives CDR1 MNHEY, CDR2 SMNVEV (reference sequence). The CDR3 coding sequence is TGTGCCAGCAGTTTACATCGCGGGAGGGAGCAGTACTTC. This encodes CASSLHRGREQYF.

The CDR3 loop is CASSFLAGGRADTQYF. The CDR3 DNA reads TGCGCCAGCAGCTTCTTAGCGGGAGGAAGGGCAGATACGCAGTATTTT. The gene calls are TRBV4-1 and TRBJ2-3; 10 bases are shared with TRBD2. The CDR3 covers 16 residues. J was trimmed by 4 bases and V by 5 bases; bases with no gene match: 9. The germline gives CDR1 MGHRA, CDR2 YSYEKL.

The chain links TRBV5-1 to TRBJ2-7, with TRBD2 matching 13 bases. The J call may be incorrect, as the DNA end agrees better with TRBJ2-1. The CDR3 is made up of 15 amino acids. Per germline, CDR1 SGHRS and CDR2 YFSETQ. The CDR3, as DNA: TGCGCCAGCAGCACCGGGACTAGCGGGACGGATGAGCAGTTCTTC. It is translated as CASSTGTSGTDEQFF.

This clonotype was found a few times. The J gene is TRBJ1-2, the V gene TRBV28; 8 bases map to TRBD1. The CDR3 is 14 amino acids. After removal of 4 bases from V and 2 bases from J, the junction contained 3 bases not matched to a gene. Germline loops: CDR1 MDHEN, CDR2 SYDVKM. CDR3 region: CASSYTGGNYGYTF. CDR3 DNA sequence: TGTGCCAGCAGTTACACAGGGGGGAACTATGGCTACACCTTC.

The chain employs TRBV2 and TRBJ1-3; the match to TRBD1 covers 7 bases. Germline lookup yields CDR1 SNHLY and CDR2 FYNNEI. Trimming at V came to 2 bases and at J to 0 bases, leaving 4 bases not matched to a gene. CDR3 length equals 16 residues. CDR3 region: CASSESYRGSGNTIYF. The CDR3 bases are TGTGCCAGCAGTGAAAGCTACAGGGGCTCTGGAAACACCATATATTTT.

The chain links TRBV28 to TRBJ2-5; 11 bases line up with TRBD2. Germline values: CDR1 MDHEN, CDR2 SYDVKM. The CDR3 sequence is 16 residues long. Trimming cost V 1 base and J 4 bases; bases outside gene matches: 5. The CDR3 DNA follows: TGTGCCAGCAGTTTATTTACTAGCGGGAGTTCAGAGACCCAGTACTTC. Its protein product is CASSLFTSGSSETQYF.

This clonotype was seen more than once but under ten times. The chain carries TRBV4-2 and TRBJ1-1, with D possibly being TRBD1 (5 bases). V gave up 0 bases and J gave up 10 bases, with 18 bases separating them. Looked up from germline, CDR1 is LGHNA and CDR2 is YNFKEQ. There are 15 residues in the CDR3. The DNA for the CDR3 is TGTGCCAGCAGCCAAGATCGAGCAGGGATGACGGCAGCTTTCTTT. It is translated as CASSQDRAGMTAAFF.

V is TRBV5-1 and J is TRBJ1-1; tentatively, D is TRBD1 (5 bases). CDR1 and CDR2 (germline): SGHRS, YFSETQ. The CDR3 totals 14 residues. Trimming removed 3 bases from V and 0 bases from J, with 9 bases in between. The CDR3 DNA reads as TGCGCCAGCAGCTCAGGACACATGAACACTGAAGCTTTCTTT. Residues: CASSSGHMNTEAFF.

This clonotype has ten or more counts. The chain employs TRBV15 and TRBJ1-4; D is ambiguous. Germline CDR1 LNHNV, CDR2 YYDKDF (reference sequence). V was trimmed by 1 base and J by 3 bases, leaving 3 bases between them. This CDR3 spans 13 amino acids. The CDR3 DNA is TGTGCCACCAGCAGAGCTGCTAATGAAAAACTGTTTTTT. Protein: CATSRAANEKLFF.

With regard to this clonotype: It may be a read error: a sequence one base away is much more abundant. The genes are TRBV27 and TRBJ1-6; the D is unclear. Germline CDR1 is MNHEY and CDR2 is SMNVEV (reference sequence). CDR3 size: 12 residues. The chain's CDR3 is CASSFIRSPPHF. CDR3 nucleotides: TGTGCCAGCAGTTTCATCAGGTCACCCCCCCACTTT.

The chain has TRBV6-4 and TRBJ2-1; possible D gene TRBD2, 6 bases. The V and J ends lost 8 bases and 0 bases respectively, with 11 bases between them. The CDR3 contains 14 residues. The V gene's germline CDR1 is MRHNA and CDR2 SNTAGT. In DNA, the CDR3 is TGTGCCAGCCGGGCCGGGAGCTCCTACAATGAGCAGTTCTTC. Translating it yields CASRAGSSYNEQFF.

Comment on this clonotype: Just one base apart from a much larger clone, this may be a read error. The V call is TRBV25-1, the J call TRBJ2-7; D is unresolved. The J call is in doubt because the DNA end fits TRBJ2-5 better. CDR1 and CDR2 (germline): MGHDK, SYGVNS. This CDR3 contains 14 residues. The CDR3 protein is CSSSDHREEETQYF. CDR3 DNA: TGTTCCAGCAGTGACCACCGAGAGGAAGAGACCCAGTACTTC.

The chain joins TRBV27 to TRBJ1-5, with D unresolved. Deletions cut 6 bases from V and 3 bases from J, with 15 bases between. CDR3 size: 15 residues. Looked up from germline, CDR1 is MNHEY and CDR2 is SMNVEV (reference sequence). The CDR3 loop is CASSLGETINQPQHF. CDR3 nucleotides: TGTGCCAGCAGCTTAGGCGAGACGATCAATCAGCCCCAGCATTTT.

This sequence joins TRBV7-9 and TRBJ1-1; D unclear. Germline CDR1 reads SEHNR; CDR2 reads FQNEAQ (reference sequence). This CDR3 comprises 12 residues. V lost 1 base to trimming and J lost 7 bases, with 7 bases between them. CDR3 nucleotide sequence: TGTGCCAGCAGCTTAGACGGCGGTGAAGCTTTCTTT. This translates into CASSLDGGEAFF.